There are many counts of the clone carrying this T cell receptor beta chain. Its target is unknown. This sample's time point: persistent/refractory GD, antithyroid drugs over 5 years with positive TRAb. TCR sequences were obtained from RNA taken from PBMCs. Libraries of TCR beta came from iRepertoire HTBI primers plus Arm-PCR of CDR3 regions. TCRdb re-derived calls from the multiplex PCR reads in MiXCR, one entry per CDR3 protein. The profile shows roughly 400,000 distinct CDR3 sequences, 20% of them singletons. Per the germline V gene, CDR1 is SGHRS and CDR2 is YFSETQ. The CDR3 consists of 15 residues. Trimming left V 4 bases short and J 2 bases short, with 16 bases between. These data originate in a study of regulatory T cells in long-lasting Graves disease. Broader study findings: More public clonotypes were shared by persistent patients (around 2,800) than by new patients (about 1,000). Repertoires from persistent disease leaned toward TRBV28, TRBJ1-2 and TRBJ2-5.

This specimen was peripheral blood mononuclear cells (PBMCs), taken when the disease was refractory, from a patient treated with antithyroid drugs. This clonotype originated in a female donor with Graves disease. The J gene is TRBJ2-7, the V gene TRBV5-1; unclear D gene. CDR3 in amino acids: CASSPPIEFPYEQYF. DNA for the CDR3: TGCGCCAGCAGCCCACCTATTGAATTCCCCTACGAGCAGTACTTC.